A selection of T cell receptor beta chains follows, all from one sample in a study of control samples from healthy donors and cancer patients. Clones were sequenced by immunoSEQ multiplex PCR, and TCRdb holds only the in-frame ones, with some missing. Counted here are 120,000 to 150,000 clones, about 90% occurring once; the ten biggest clones make up approximately 3%. The sequencing input was blood. Receptors originate from a man aged 25 to 45 in good health. Both conserved end residues are part of each CDR3. The D gene is left open where the match is weak.

- | TRBV6-5 | CASSKQGSGNQPQHF
- | TRBV7-6 | CASSLSEDEQYF
- | TRBV4-1 | CASSQVDMGFTDTQYF
- | TRBV18 | CASSPPGQGRGYTF
- | TRBV11-2 | CASSLYRDAEAFF
- | TRBV3-1/TRBV3-2 | CASSQSGGGYTF
- | TRBV7-5 | CARSFDKKFYEQYF
- | TRBV5-8 | CASRNRMYEQYF
TRBD2 | TRBV7-9 | CASALAGGFLSYEQYF
- | TRBV28 | CASSLSAPGGTEAFF
TRBD1 | TRBV11-2 | CASSLDRGPNEKLFF
TRBD1 | TRBV4-1 | CASSQALQGYGYTF
TRBD1 | TRBV10-2 | CASSESGTGTDTQYF
TRBD1 | TRBV9 | CASSVGPGQGYNEQFF
TRBD1 | TRBV19 | CASSIQGAVYGYTF
- | TRBV7-9 | CASSPPGPVGTDTQYF
TRBD2 | TRBV15 | CATSTSSGGADTQYF
- | TRBV6-1 | CASSESASYEQYF
- | TRBV18 | CASSPDRFGYEQYF
- | TRBV9 | CASSVGGLEAFF
TRBD1 | TRBV25-1 | CASSEDRGGNTIYF
- | TRBV21-1 | CASIEDRNTEAFF
- | TRBV7-9 | CASRPGGTDTQYF
TRBD1 | TRBV19 | CASSRDSYEQYF
TRBD2 | TRBV11-2 | CASSPRGLAGGRSSNEQFF
- | TRBV6-1 | CASSQRGNEKLFF
- | TRBV18 | CASSPLDGGMNTEAFF
- | TRBV4-1 | CASSHLDRSKNIQYF
- | TRBV5-1 | CASSLDGRGYNEQFF
- | TRBV5-6 | CASSFGASSYEQYF
- | TRBV3-1/TRBV3-2 | CASSPRDGSSYEQYF
- | TRBV19 | CASSIQGDSNQPQHF
- | TRBV15 | CATSINRDQPQHF
- | TRBV27 | CASASGAGAYNEQFF
- | TRBV5-1 | CASSPGGGYGYTF
- | TRBV6-6 | CASSYERAADGYTF
- | TRBV27 | CASSFRGYNEQFF
- | TRBV10-3 | CAISAVDPSSYEQYF
- | TRBV28 | CASSQDSHFNEKLFF
- | TRBV28 | CASSFIPWRKTNEKLFF
TRBD1 | TRBV19 | CASSKGGLQETQYF
- | TRBV15 | CATSRGRPGPNPNYGYTF
- | TRBV30 | CAWTGVGTEAFF
TRBD1 | TRBV7-3 | CASSLRGQGADTGELFF
TRBD1 | TRBV18 | CASSPEGQGYGYTF
- | TRBV28 | CASSEGDFTDTQYF
TRBD2 | TRBV9 | CASTQGGSGSQETQYF
TRBD2 | TRBV9 | CASSVSTRGGPTDTQYF
TRBD2 | TRBV3-1/TRBV3-2 | CASSQEGTSWADTQYF